Listed below are T cell receptor beta chains from one sample, sequenced in a study of OX40 agonist ivuxolimab in advanced cancers. The repertoire was sequenced with immunoSEQ multiplex PCR; TCRdb's copy has only in-frame clones and lacks some. The sample holds approximately 33,000 clones, approximately 86% seen once. Sequencing used CD4+ or CD8+ T cells sorted from blood, obtained in a trial of the OX40 agonist ivuxolimab. The source of these receptors is an adult with an advanced solid tumor such as melanoma, head and neck, liver or kidney cancer. The CDR3 runs from the conserved cysteine through the conserved F or W. D genes are given only for firm matches. Not every row has a clone size; where given, it reads once, few, many or a size class.

clone_size,j_call,d_call,cdr3_length,v_call,cdr3_aa,cdr3_nt
.,TRBJ1-4,.,13,TRBV29-1,CSTTGGLNEKLFF,TGCAGCACCACCGGGGGGCTGAATGAAAAACTGTTTTTT
.,TRBJ2-5,.,16,TRBV27,CASSSRTGEYQETQYF,TGTGCCAGCAGTTCAAGAACAGGAGAGTACCAAGAGACCCAGTACTTC
.,TRBJ1-4,.,20,TRBV4-3,CASSQDVTGGTIYGDEKLFF,TGCGCCAGCAGCCAAGACGTGACAGGTGGCACGATTTATGGGGATGAAAAACTGTTTTTT
.,TRBJ2-7,.,17,TRBV7-2,CASSLVGSRGGSYEQYF,TGTGCCAGCAGCTTAGTGGGTTCGAGGGGGGGATCCTACGAGCAGTACTTC
.,TRBJ2-7,.,11,TRBV20-1,CSARGQVEQYF,TGCAGTGCTAGGGGGCAGGTCGAGCAGTACTTC
.,TRBJ2-5,TRBD2,19,TRBV11-1,CASSLTGLAGGPDQETQYF,TGTGCCAGCAGCTTAACAGGACTAGCGGGAGGGCCGGACCAAGAGACCCAGTACTTC
.,TRBJ2-7,.,14,TRBV9,CAILAEYPLYEQYF,TGTGCCATTTTAGCGGAGTATCCCCTCTACGAGCAGTACTTC
.,TRBJ1-1,.,15,TRBV9,CASSTRTELNTEAFF,TGTGCCAGCAGCACTAGGACAGAACTGAACACTGAAGCTTTCTTT
.,TRBJ1-1,.,14,TRBV5-1,CASSLRAMNTEAFF,TGCGCCAGCAGCCTCAGGGCAATGAACACTGAAGCTTTCTTT
.,TRBJ2-7,TRBD1,14,TRBV5-6,CASSQGAHFYEQYF,TGTGCCAGCAGCCAGGGGGCCCACTTCTACGAGCAGTACTTC
once,TRBJ2-7,.,14,TRBV6-5,CASRTGFGPHEQYF,TGTGCCAGCAGGACGGGATTTGGCCCCCACGAGCAGTACTTC
.,TRBJ2-5,TRBD2,15,TRBV19,CASTGSSGSQETQYF,TGTGCCAGTACGGGCTCTAGCGGGAGCCAAGAGACCCAGTACTTC
.,TRBJ1-5,.,16,TRBV28,CASSLWAGVGNQPQHF,TGTGCCAGCAGTTTATGGGCCGGGGTGGGAAATCAGCCCCAGCATTTT
.,TRBJ2-7,.,13,TRBV11-2,CASSFGTIYEQYF,TGTGCCAGCAGCTTCGGGACAATCTACGAGCAGTACTTC
.,TRBJ2-3,TRBD2,20,TRBV18,CASSPGGKTSGFPWTDTQYF,TGTGCCAGCTCACCAGGAGGTAAGACTAGCGGGTTCCCTTGGACAGATACGCAGTATTTT
.,TRBJ2-7,TRBD1,15,TRBV5-1,CASSLAGTGLYEQYF,TGCGCCAGCAGCTTGGCCGGGACAGGGTTATACGAGCAGTACTTC
.,TRBJ2-7,.,13,TRBV27,CASSWSSEYEQYF,TGTGCCAGCAGTTGGAGTAGCGAATACGAGCAGTACTTC
.,TRBJ2-7,.,13,TRBV4-1,CASSPGQNHEQYF,TGCGCCAGCAGCCCCGGGCAGAACCACGAGCAGTACTTC
.,TRBJ2-1,.,14,TRBV28,CAASGRSSYNEQFF,TGTGCCGCTAGTGGGCGGAGCTCCTACAATGAGCAGTTCTTC
.,TRBJ2-7,TRBD2,15,TRBV27,CASSLLAGAFYEQYF,TGTGCCAGCAGTTTATTAGCGGGAGCATTTTACGAGCAGTACTTC
.,TRBJ2-1,TRBD2,15,TRBV2,CASSAVGLASNEQFF,TGTGCCAGCAGTGCGGTGGGACTAGCATCGAATGAGCAGTTCTTC
.,TRBJ2-5,TRBD2,16,TRBV9,CASSVEFQREQETQYF,TGTGCCAGCAGCGTAGAATTCCAGCGGGAACAGGAGACCCAGTACTTC
once,TRBJ1-2,.,11,TRBV30,CASDPQGGYTF,TGTGCATCGGACCCTCAGGGGGGCTACACCTTC